What follows are 20 T cell receptor beta chains derived from one specimen sequenced in a study of blood T cells in healthy people across ages. Next came a second PCR, run for about 6 to 12 cycles, which used a sample-barcoded 5' primer along with a J-beta primer mix. Each CDR3 protein gets one entry after TCRdb re-called the 5' RACE reads with MiXCR. The sample has fewer than 900,000 distinct CDR3 sequences, roughly 49% seen once. Sequenced material: blood. These receptors came from a woman aged 55-69 years in good health.

Only a few counts were recorded for this clonotype. The V gene is TRBV5-1, the J gene TRBJ2-5; D ambiguous. The CDR3 length is 12 residues. The V gene lost 4 bases and the J gene lost 2 bases, with 6 bases spanning the gap. Germline-derived CDR1 and CDR2 are SGHRS and YFSETQ. CDR3 residues: CASSMTQETQYF. CDR3 in DNA: TGCGCCAGCAGCATGACACAAGAGACCCAGTACTTC.

This clonotype was seen just once. This sequence joins TRBV7-9 and TRBJ2-4, with unresolved D. Germline CDR1 SEHNR, CDR2 FQNEAQ (reference sequence). Trimming cost V 4 bases and J 13 bases, with 14 bases left between them. The CDR3 totals 12 residues. The CDR3 DNA reads as TGTGCCAGCAGCTCCCCCCTTTTAGAGCAGTACTTC. As protein: CASSSPLLEQYF.

This sequence joins TRBV20-1 and TRBJ2-5; possible D gene TRBD1, 6 bases. V was shortened by 2 bases and J by 1 base, with 14 bases between the two germline ends. This CDR3 contains 15 residues. Germline V gives CDR1 DFQATT, CDR2 SNEGSKA (reference sequence). The CDR3 protein is CSARKQGLLQETQYF. As DNA, the CDR3 is TGCAGTGCTAGAAAACAGGGCCTCCTCCAAGAGACCCAGTACTTC.

This clonotype was detected a few times. The V gene is TRBV7-2, the J gene TRBJ1-2; 9 nucleotides agree with TRBD1. This CDR3 is 15 amino acids long. With V trimmed by 5 bases and J by 5 bases, 9 bases remained unmatched. The germline V gene encodes CDR1 SGHTA and CDR2 FQGNSA. As DNA, the CDR3 is TGTGCCAGCAGCCCTAGGGACAGGGAGCGATATGGCTACACCTTC. Protein product: CASSPRDRERYGYTF.

The chain combines TRBV29-1 with TRBJ2-3, with 10 bases matching TRBD1. The CDR3 sequence is 14 residues long. J gave up 2 bases and V 4 bases, and 3 bases lay outside the gene matches. Germline V gives CDR1 SQVTM, CDR2 ANQGSEA. Written as DNA, the CDR3 is TGCAGCGTTGGGGACAGGGGTCCCACAGATACGCAGTATTTT. Its protein is CSVGDRGPTDTQYF.

This clonotype was counted a few times. This rearrangement joins TRBV21-1 to TRBJ2-3; the table's D call, TRBD1, has no DNA check behind it. TRBV21-1 is flagged as a pseudogene. This CDR3 has 15 residues. CDR3 DNA sequence: TGTGCCAGCAGCAAAGAATCCCCCGGCACAGATACGCAGTATTTT. Protein sequence: CASSKESPGTDTQYF.

As for this clonotype: The junction departs from germline at one end; a sequencing error may be responsible. The chain couples TRBV12-3 or TRBV12-4 to TRBJ2-5; TRBD1 agrees at 10 bases. The CDR3 spans 14 residues. As DNA, the CDR3 is TGTACCAGCAGCGACAGGGGGCGCAGGGAGACCCAGTACTTC. Amino acids: CTSSDRGRRETQYF.

The chain has TRBV4-2 and TRBJ1-2; D might be TRBD1 (6 bases). CDR3 size: 15 residues. CDR1 LGHNA and CDR2 YNFKEQ come from the germline V gene. Trimming took off 0 bases at V and 8 bases at J, with 16 bases between the two ends. The CDR3 sequence: CASSQDLVGADGYTF. The CDR3 nucleotides read TGTGCCAGCAGCCAAGACCTGGTGGGGGCCGACGGCTACACCTTC.

This chain joins TRBV2 and TRBJ1-4; perhaps TRBD1 as D (6 bases). Germline assignment: CDR1 SNHLY and CDR2 FYNNEI. Trimming stripped 2 bases from V and 10 bases from J, with 14 bases between. The CDR3 totals 14 residues. CDR3 in DNA: TGTGCCAGCAGTGAACAGGGGAAGAGTGGAAAACTGTTTTTT. Its translation: CASSEQGKSGKLFF.

At least ten counts were recorded for this clonotype. The genes are TRBV20-1 and TRBJ2-3; TRBD2 matches 13 bases. The V and J ends lost 0 bases and 2 bases, in that order; junction bases with no gene match: 8. The CDR3 runs 18 residues. Germline lookup yields CDR1 DFQATT and CDR2 SNEGSKA (reference sequence). This CDR3 is CSAREFGTSGTSTDTQYF. DNA of the CDR3: TGCAGTGCTAGAGAGTTCGGGACTAGCGGGACCTCCACAGATACGCAGTATTTT.

The rearrangement uses TRBV7-2 and TRBJ1-5; no clear D. The germline V gene encodes CDR1 SGHTA and CDR2 FQGNSA. The CDR3 sequence is 14 residues long. V was cut by 5 bases and J by 4 bases, with 12 bases left in between. CDR3 DNA: TGTGCCAGCAGCGTAGATGGAGGGAATCAGCCCCAGCATTTT. Protein sequence: CASSVDGGNQPQHF.

The J gene is TRBJ2-7, the V gene TRBV5-6, with a tentative D call TRBD1 (7 bases). The CDR3 covers 15 residues. Germline V gene lookup returns CDR1 SGHDT and CDR2 YYEEEE. Between the trimmed V and J ends, which lost 1 base and 3 bases, there was a span of 14 bases. CDR3 region: CASSLRAGGHYEQYF. The CDR3 DNA is TGTGCCAGCAGCTTGCGGGCAGGGGGGCACTACGAGCAGTACTTC.

The J gene is TRBJ2-1, the V gene TRBV6-2 or TRBV6-3; D may correspond to TRBD1 or TRBD2 (5 bases each). Germline CDR1 MNHEY, CDR2 SVGEGT. The germline V and J ends were trimmed by 5 bases and 2 bases, with 16 bases remaining between them. The length of the CDR3 is 16 residues. The CDR3 DNA follows: TGTGCCAGCAGTAGAGGGGTCAGTGTGGCCTACAATGAGCAGTTCTTC. Translated: CASSRGVSVAYNEQFF.

This rearrangement joins TRBV3-1 to TRBJ1-6; 10 bases match TRBD1. Germline V CDR1 and CDR2: LGHDT, YNNKEL (reference sequence). V lost 3 bases to trimming and J lost 7 bases; unmatched junction nucleotides: 6. CDR3 length: 16 residues. This chain's CDR3 is CASSHYGTGENSPLHF. DNA of the CDR3: TGTGCCAGCAGCCATTACGGGACAGGGGAAAATTCACCCCTCCACTTT.

This chain joins TRBV20-1 and TRBJ2-5; D is undetermined. CDR3 length: 11 amino acids. CDR1 is DFQATT and CDR2 is SNEGSKA in the germline V gene (reference sequence). The V end was cut by 3 bases, the J end by 5 bases, with 7 bases between. The CDR3 loop is CSASPMETQYF. The CDR3 nucleotides are TGCAGTGCTAGCCCCATGGAGACCCAGTACTTC.

The V call is TRBV20-1, the J call TRBJ2-1; no definite D call. V lost 6 bases and J lost 0, with 12 bases in between. The germline V gene encodes CDR1 DFQATT and CDR2 SNEGSKA (reference sequence). This CDR3 is 14 amino acids long. The CDR3 DNA reads TGCAGTGCCCTGGACGGAAGCTCCTACAATGAGCAGTTCTTC. Its protein product is CSALDGSSYNEQFF.

Comments on this clonotype: Because the CDR3 is missing its conserved closing phenylalanine or tryptophan, this is likely a read error. This chain links TRBV29-1 with TRBJ2-7; 9 bases fit TRBD1. CDR1 and CDR2 (germline): SQVTM, ANQGSEA. J lost 5 bases, V lost 1 base, and 9 bases had no gene match. This CDR3 is built from 15 residues. In nucleotides, the CDR3 is TGCAGCGTTGAAGCTGCCGACAGGGGGGTTGACGAGCAGTACTTA. This codes for CSVEAADRGVDEQYL.

The CDR3 protein is CASSPLVSSYEQYV. The CDR3 coding sequence is TGTGCCAGCAGCCCGTTGGTTAGCTCCTACGAGCAGTACGTC. This chain links TRBV6-5 with TRBJ2-7; D is uncertain. The CDR3 is 14 residues long. V lost 6 bases and J lost 0, with 12 bases in between. Germline values: CDR1 MNHEY, CDR2 SVGAGI.

J is TRBJ2-5 and V is TRBV7-2, with 8 bases identical to TRBD1. The CDR3 loop spans 14 amino acids. CDR1 and CDR2 from the germline V gene are SGHTA and FQGNSA. Trimming cost V 5 bases and J 4 bases; bases outside gene matches: 6. CDR3 amino acids: CASSLRQGRETQYF. DNA of the CDR3: TGTGCCAGCAGCCTAAGACAGGGGCGAGAGACCCAGTACTTC.

The CDR3 coding sequence is TGCAGCGTTTTGGGACTAGCGGTCTCCTACAATGAGCAGTTCTTC. This gives the protein CSVLGLAVSYNEQFF. The gene calls are TRBV29-1 and TRBJ2-1; TRBD2 matches 11 bases. J was trimmed by 0 bases and V by 5 bases; bases with no gene match: 3. The CDR3 is made up of 15 amino acids. Germline V gives CDR1 SQVTM, CDR2 ANQGSEA.